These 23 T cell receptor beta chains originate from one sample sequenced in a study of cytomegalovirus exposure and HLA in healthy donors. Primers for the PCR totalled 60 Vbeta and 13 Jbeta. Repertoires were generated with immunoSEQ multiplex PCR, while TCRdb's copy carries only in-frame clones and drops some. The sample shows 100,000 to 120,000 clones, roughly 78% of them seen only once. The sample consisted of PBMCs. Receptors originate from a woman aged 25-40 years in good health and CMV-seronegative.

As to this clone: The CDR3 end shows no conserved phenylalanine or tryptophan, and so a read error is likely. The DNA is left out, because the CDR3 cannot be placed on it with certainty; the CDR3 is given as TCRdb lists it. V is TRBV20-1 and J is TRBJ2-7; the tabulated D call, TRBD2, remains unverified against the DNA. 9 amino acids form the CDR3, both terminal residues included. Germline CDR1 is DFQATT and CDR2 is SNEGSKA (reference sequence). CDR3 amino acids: CSARAPTHL.

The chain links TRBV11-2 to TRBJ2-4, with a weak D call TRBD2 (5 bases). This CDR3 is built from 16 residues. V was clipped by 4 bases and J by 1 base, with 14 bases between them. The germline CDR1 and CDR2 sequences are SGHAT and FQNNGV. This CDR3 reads CASSSYRGPAKNIQYF. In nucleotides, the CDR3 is TGTGCCAGCAGCTCGTACCGAGGGCCTGCCAAAAACATTCAGTACTTC. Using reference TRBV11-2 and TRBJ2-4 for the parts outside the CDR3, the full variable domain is EAGVAQSPRYKIIEKRQSVAFWCNPISGHATLYWYQQILGQGPKLLIQFQNNGVVDDSQLPKDRFSAERLKGVDSTLKIQPAKLEDSAVYLCASSSYRGPAKNIQYFGAGTRLSVL.

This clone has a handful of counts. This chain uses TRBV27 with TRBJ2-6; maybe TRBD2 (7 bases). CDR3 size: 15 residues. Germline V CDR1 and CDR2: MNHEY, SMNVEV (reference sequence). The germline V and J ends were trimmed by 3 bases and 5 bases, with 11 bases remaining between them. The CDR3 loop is CASSFGGGRANVLTF. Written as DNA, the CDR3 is TGTGCCAGCAGTTTTGGGGGGGGCAGGGCCAACGTCCTGACTTTC. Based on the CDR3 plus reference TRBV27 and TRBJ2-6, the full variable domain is EAQVTQNPRYLITVTGKKLTVTCSQNMNHEYMSWYRQDPGLGLRQIYYSMNVEVTDKGDVPEGYKVSRKEKRNFPLILESPSPNQTSLYFCASSFGGGRANVLTFGAGSRLTVL.

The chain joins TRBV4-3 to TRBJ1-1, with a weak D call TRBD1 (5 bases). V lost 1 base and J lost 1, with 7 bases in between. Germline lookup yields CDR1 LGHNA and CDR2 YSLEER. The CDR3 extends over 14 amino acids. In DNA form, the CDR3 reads TGCGCCAGCAGCCAAGCCCAGGGGAACACTGAAGCTTTCTTT. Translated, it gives CASSQAQGNTEAFF.

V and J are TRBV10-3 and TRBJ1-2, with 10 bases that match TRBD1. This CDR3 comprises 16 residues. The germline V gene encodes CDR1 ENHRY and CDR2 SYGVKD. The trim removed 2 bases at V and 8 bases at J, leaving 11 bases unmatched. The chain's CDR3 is CAISESPPTGGKGYTF. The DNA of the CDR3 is TGTGCCATCAGTGAGAGCCCCCCGACAGGGGGCAAGGGCTACACCTTC.

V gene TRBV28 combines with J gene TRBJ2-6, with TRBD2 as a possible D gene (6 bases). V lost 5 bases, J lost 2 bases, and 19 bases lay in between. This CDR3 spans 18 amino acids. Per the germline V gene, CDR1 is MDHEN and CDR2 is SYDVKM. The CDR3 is CASSPRGGAPPGANVLTF. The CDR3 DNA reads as TGTGCCAGCAGTCCACGAGGCGGGGCGCCGCCTGGGGCCAACGTCCTGACTTTC.

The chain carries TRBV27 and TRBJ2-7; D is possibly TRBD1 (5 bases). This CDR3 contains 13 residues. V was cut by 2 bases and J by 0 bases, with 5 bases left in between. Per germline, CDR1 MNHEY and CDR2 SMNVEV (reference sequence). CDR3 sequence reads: CASSLQGSYEQYF. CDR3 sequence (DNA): TGTGCCAGCAGTTTACAGGGCTCCTACGAGCAGTACTTC.

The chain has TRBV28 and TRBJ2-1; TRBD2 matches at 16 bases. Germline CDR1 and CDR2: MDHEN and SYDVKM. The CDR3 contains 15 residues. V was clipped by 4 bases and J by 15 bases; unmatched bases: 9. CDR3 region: CASSSSGLAGGPLFF. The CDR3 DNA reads TGTGCCAGCAGTTCCTCGGGACTAGCGGGAGGGCCGCTGTTCTTC.

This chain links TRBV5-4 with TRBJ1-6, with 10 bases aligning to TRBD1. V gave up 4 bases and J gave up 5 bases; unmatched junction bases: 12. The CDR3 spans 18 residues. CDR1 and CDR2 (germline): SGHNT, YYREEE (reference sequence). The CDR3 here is CASSRVWVGQGDNSPLHF. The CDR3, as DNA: TGTGCCAGCAGCCGCGTATGGGTCGGACAGGGGGATAATTCACCCCTCCACTTT.

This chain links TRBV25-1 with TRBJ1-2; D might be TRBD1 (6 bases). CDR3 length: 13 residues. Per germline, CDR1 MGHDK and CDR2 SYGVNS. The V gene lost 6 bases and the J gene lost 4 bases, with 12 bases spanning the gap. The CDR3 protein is CASRPDRTYGYTF. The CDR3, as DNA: TGTGCCAGCAGGCCCGACAGGACCTATGGCTACACCTTC.

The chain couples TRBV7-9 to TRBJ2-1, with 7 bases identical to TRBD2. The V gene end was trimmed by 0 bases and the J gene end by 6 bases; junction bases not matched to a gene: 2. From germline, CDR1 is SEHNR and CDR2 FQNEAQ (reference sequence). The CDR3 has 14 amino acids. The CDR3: CASSLAAGVNEQFF. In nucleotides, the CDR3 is TGTGCCAGCAGCTTAGCGGCGGGAGTCAATGAGCAGTTCTTC.

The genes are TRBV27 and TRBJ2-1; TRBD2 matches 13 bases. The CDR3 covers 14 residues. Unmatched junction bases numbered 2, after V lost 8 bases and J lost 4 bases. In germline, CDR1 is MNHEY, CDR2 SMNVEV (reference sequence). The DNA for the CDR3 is TGTGCCAGCGGACTAGCGGGGGTATACAATGAGCAGTTCTTC. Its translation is CASGLAGVYNEQFF.

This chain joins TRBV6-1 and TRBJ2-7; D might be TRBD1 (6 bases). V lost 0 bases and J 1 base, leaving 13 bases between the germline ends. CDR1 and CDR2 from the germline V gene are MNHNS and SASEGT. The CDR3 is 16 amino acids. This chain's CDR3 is CASSEADGTGSYEQYF. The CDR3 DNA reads TGTGCCAGCAGTGAAGCCGACGGAACAGGGTCCTACGAGCAGTACTTC.

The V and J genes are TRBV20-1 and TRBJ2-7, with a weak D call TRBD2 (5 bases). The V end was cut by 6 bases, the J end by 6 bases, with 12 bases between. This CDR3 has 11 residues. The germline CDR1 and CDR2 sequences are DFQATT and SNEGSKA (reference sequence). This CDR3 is CSAFGVGEQYF. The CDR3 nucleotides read TGCAGTGCCTTCGGGGTGGGCGAGCAGTACTTC.

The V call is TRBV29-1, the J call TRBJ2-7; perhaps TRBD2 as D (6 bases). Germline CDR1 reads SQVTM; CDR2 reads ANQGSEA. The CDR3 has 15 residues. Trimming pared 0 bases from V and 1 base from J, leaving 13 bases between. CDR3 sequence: CSVEEPRRGSYEQYF. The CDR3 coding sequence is TGCAGCGTTGAAGAACCGCGACGGGGGTCCTACGAGCAGTACTTC.

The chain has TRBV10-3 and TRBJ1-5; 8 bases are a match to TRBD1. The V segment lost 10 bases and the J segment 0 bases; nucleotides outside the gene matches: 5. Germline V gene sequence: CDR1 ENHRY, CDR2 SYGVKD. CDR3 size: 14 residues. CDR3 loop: CATKTGDSNQPQHF. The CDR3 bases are TGTGCCACCAAGACAGGGGATAGCAATCAGCCCCAGCATTTT.

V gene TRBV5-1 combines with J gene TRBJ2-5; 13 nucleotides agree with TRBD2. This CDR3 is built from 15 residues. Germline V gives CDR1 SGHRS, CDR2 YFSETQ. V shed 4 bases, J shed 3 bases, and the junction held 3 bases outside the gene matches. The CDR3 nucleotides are TGCGCCAGCAGCGGGACTAGCGGGACTAAAGAGACCCAGTACTTC. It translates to CASSGTSGTKETQYF. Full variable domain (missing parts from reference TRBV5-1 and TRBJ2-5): KAGVTQTPRYLIKTRGQQVTLSCSPISGHRSVSWYQQTPGQGLQFLFEYFSETQRNKGNFPGRFSGRQFSNSRSEMNVSTLELGDSALYLCASSGTSGTKETQYFGPGTRLLVL.

The CDR3, as DNA: TGTGCCATCGGGACAGGGGGAAGCAATGAGCAGTTCTTC. It yields the protein CAIGTGGSNEQFF. The chain links TRBV27 to TRBJ2-1; the match to TRBD1 covers 11 bases. This CDR3 spans 13 amino acids. J gave up 6 bases and V 10 bases, and 5 bases lay outside the gene matches. CDR1 is MNHEY and CDR2 is SMNVEV in the germline V gene (reference sequence).

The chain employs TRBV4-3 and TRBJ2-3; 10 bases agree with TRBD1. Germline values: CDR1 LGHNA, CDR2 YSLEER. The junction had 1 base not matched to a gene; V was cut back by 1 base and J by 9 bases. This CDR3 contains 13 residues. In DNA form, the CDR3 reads TGCGCCAGCAGCCAAGGGGGACAGGGGACGCAGTATTTT. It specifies CASSQGGQGTQYF.

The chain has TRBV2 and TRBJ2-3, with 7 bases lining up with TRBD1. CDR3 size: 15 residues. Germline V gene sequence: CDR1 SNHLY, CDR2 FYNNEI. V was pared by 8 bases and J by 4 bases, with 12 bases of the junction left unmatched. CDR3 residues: CASLELNTGADTQYF. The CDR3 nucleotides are TGTGCCAGCCTAGAGCTTAATACAGGGGCAGATACGCAGTATTTT.

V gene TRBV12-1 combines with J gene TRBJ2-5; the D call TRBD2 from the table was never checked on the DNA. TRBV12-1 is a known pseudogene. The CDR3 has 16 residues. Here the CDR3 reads CASSFDRRAGGETQYF. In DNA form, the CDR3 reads TGTGCCAGCAGCTTTGATCGACGGGCGGGGGGAGAGACCCAGTACTTC.

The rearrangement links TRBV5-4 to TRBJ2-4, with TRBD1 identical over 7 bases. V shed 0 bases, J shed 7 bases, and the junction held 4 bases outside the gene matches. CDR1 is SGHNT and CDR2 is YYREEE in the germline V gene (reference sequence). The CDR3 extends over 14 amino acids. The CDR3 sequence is CASSLAGRGNIQYF. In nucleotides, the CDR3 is TGTGCCAGCAGCTTGGCTGGCAGGGGGAACATTCAGTACTTC.

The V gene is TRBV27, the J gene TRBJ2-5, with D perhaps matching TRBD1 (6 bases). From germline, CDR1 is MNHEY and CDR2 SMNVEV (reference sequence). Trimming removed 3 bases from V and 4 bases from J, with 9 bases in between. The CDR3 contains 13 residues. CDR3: CASSFRGRETQYF. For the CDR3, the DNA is TGTGCCAGCAGTTTCAGGGGCAGAGAGACCCAGTACTTC.